The present T cell receptor beta chain was sequenced within a study of T cell responses to AZD1222 COVID-19 vaccine. Points from the study as a whole: Vaccination with two AZD1222 doses was followed by a rise in Spike-specific TCR breadth and depth. The reported proportion of spike-specific TCRs targeting unmutated variant regions was nearly half.

The repertoire was sequenced with immunoSEQ multiplex PCR; TCRdb's copy has only in-frame clones and lacks some. The data hold roughly 200,000 clones, with roughly 93% observed a single time. Details on this clone: The antigen remains unidentified.

This receptor was obtained from an adult who received the MenACWY meningococcal vaccine as a control. The material sequenced was peripheral blood, taken 28 days after the second dose of the MenACWY control vaccine.

CDR3 sequence: CASSLGQGIHEQYF. In DNA form, the CDR3 reads TGTGCCAGCAGCTTAGGTCAGGGGATCCACGAGCAGTACTTC. The genes are TRBV7-2 and TRBJ2-7; possible D gene TRBD1, 6 bases. Trimming stripped 1 base from V and 5 bases from J, with 12 bases between. Germline V gene sequence: CDR1 SGHTA, CDR2 FQGNSA. The CDR3 covers 14 residues.